The source of this TCR beta chain is a study of blood T cell repertoires in COVID-19. About the research overall: Material from acute and convalescent COVID-19 was sourced from the United States, Italy and Spain. The cDNA or gDNA used as material had been derived from T cells, B-cell-depleted T cells, or PBMCs.

Donors in Cohort 3 who had recovered were those with two negative PCRs, healthcare professional clearance, or resolution of their symptoms. The V gene lost 3 bases and the J gene lost 6 bases, with 7 bases spanning the gap. This CDR3 region has 12 residues. Original processing methods: Amplified reference gene primers provided the basis for estimating nucleated cell counts. Some clones are missing from TCRdb's copy, which holds only in-frame ones; the method was immunoSEQ multiplex PCR. That table is the source of V, J and clone size, and D and trimming were worked out from the DNA. This table holds approximately 200,000 clones, around 87% found once.

The material sequenced was PBMCs or T cells enriched from blood (not recorded which). V gene TRBV12-3 or TRBV12-4 combines with J gene TRBJ2-3; D gene unclear. The TCR comes from a woman aged 25 to 39 who had recovered from COVID-19. The CDR3 coding sequence is TGTGCCAGCAGTTTCCTCCCGGATACGCAGTATTTT. It encodes CASSFLPDTQYF.